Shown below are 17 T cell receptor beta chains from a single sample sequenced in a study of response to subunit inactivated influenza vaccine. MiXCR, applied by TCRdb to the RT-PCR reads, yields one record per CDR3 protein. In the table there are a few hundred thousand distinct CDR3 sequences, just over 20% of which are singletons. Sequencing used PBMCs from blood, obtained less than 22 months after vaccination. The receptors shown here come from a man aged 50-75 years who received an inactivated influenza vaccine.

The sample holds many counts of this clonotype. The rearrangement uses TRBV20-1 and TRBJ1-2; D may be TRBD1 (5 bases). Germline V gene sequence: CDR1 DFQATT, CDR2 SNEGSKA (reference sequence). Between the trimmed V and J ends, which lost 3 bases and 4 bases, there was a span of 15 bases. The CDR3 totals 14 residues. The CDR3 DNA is TGCAGTGCTAGTCCTAGGGATAGGGGCTATGGCTACACCTTC. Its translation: CSASPRDRGYGYTF.

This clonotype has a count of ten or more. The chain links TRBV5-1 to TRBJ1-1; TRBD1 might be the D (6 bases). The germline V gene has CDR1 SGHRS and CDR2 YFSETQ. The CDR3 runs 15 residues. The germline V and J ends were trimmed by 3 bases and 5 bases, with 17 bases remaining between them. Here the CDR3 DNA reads TGCGCCAGCAGCTCTCTAGGCAGGGGAGAGACTGAAGCTTTCTTT. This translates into CASSSLGRGETEAFF.

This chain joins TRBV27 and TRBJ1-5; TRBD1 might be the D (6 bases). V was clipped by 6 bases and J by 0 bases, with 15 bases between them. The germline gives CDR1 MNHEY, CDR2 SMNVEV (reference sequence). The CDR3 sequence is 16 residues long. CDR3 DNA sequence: TGTGCCAGCAGATGGGGGCAGGGGCCTAGCAATCAGCCCCAGCATTTT. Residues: CASRWGQGPSNQPQHF.

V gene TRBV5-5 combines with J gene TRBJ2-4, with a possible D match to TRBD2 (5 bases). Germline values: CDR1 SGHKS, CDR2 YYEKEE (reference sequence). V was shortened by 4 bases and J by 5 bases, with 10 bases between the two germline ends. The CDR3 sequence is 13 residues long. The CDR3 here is CASSPGLENIQYF. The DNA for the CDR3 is TGTGCCAGCAGCCCCGGACTGGAAAACATTCAGTACTTC.

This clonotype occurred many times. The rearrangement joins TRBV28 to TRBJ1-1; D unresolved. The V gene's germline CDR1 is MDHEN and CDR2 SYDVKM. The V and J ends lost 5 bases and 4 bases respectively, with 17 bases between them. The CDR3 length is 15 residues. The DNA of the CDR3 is TGTGCCAGCAGTCTCGGCGATGCGGGGAGCACTGAAGCTTTCTTT. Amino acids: CASSLGDAGSTEAFF.

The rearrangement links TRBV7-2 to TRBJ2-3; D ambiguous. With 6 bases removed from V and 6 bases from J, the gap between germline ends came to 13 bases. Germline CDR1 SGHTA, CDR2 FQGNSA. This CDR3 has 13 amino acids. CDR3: CASRLDNTDTQYF. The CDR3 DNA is TGTGCCAGCAGGCTAGATAATACGGATACGCAGTATTTT.

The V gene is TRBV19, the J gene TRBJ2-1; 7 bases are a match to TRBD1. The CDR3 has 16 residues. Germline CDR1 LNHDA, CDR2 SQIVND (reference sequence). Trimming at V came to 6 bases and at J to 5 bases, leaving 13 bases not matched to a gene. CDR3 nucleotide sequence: TGTGCCAGTAGCAAACCCGGGACAGCTTTTAACAATGAGCAGTTCTTC. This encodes CASSKPGTAFNNEQFF.

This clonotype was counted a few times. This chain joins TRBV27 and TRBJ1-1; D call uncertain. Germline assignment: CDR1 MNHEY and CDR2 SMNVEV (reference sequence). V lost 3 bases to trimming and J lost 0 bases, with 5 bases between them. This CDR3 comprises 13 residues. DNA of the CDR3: TGTGCCAGCAGTTTCTATATGAACACTGAAGCTTTCTTT. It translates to CASSFYMNTEAFF.

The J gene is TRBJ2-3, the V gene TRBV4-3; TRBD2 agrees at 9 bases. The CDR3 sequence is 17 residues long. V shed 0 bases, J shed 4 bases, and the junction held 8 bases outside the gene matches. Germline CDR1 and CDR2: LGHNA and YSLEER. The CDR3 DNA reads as TGCGCCAGCAGCCAAGATTGGGCGGGGGGGCATTCAGATACGCAGTATTTT. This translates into CASSQDWAGGHSDTQYF.

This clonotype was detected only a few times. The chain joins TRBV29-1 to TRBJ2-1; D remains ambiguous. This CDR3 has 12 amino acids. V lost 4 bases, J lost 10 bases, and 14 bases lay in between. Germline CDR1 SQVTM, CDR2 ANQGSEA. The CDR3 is CSVVVRYLEQFF. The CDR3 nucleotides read TGCAGCGTTGTGGTCAGGTATTTGGAGCAGTTCTTC.

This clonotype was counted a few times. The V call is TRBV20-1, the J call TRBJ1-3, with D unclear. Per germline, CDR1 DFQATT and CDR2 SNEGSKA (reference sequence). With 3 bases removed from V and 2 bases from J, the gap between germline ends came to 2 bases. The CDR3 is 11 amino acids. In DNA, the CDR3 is TGCAGTGCTAGCACTGGAAACACCATATATTTT. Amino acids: CSASTGNTIYF.

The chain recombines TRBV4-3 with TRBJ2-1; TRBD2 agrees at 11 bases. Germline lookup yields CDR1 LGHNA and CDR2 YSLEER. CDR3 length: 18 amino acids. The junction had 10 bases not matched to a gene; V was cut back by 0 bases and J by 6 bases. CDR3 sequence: CASSQEPTLAGGRNEQFF. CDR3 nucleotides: TGCGCCAGCAGCCAAGAACCAACCCTAGCGGGGGGTCGCAATGAGCAGTTCTTC.

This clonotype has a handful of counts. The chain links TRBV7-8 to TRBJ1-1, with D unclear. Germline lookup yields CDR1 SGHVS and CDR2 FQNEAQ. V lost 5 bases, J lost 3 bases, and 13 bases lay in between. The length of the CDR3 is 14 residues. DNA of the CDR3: TGTGCCAGCAGCAAAGGGAATTCCTACACTGAAGCTTTCTTT. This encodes CASSKGNSYTEAFF.

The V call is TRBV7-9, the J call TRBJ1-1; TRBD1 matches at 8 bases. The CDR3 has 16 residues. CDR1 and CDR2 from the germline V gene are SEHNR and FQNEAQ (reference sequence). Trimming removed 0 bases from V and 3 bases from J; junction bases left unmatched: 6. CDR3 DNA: TGTGCCAGCAGCTTAGCGGAGACAGGGGTTCACACTGAAGCTTTCTTT. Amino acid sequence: CASSLAETGVHTEAFF. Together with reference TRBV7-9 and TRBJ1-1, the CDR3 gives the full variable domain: DTGVSQNPRHKITKRGQNVTFRCDPISEHNRLYWYRQTLGQGPEFLTYFQNEAQLEKSRLLSDRFSAERPKGSFSTLEIQRTEQGDSAMYLCASSLAETGVHTEAFFGQGTRLTVV.

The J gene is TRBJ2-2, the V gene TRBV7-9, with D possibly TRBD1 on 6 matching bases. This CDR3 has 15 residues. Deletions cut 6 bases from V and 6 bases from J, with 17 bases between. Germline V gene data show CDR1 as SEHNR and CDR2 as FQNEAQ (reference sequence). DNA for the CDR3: TGTGCCAGCAGACCGCGGACAGCCCCCGCCGGGGAGCTGTTTTTT. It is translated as CASRPRTAPAGELFF.

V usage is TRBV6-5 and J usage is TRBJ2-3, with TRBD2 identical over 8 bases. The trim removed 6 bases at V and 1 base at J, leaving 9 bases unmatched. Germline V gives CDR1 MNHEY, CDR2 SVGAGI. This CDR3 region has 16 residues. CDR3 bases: TGTGCCAGCAGCCCCTGGACTAGCCGCGGCACAGATACGCAGTATTTT. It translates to CASSPWTSRGTDTQYF.

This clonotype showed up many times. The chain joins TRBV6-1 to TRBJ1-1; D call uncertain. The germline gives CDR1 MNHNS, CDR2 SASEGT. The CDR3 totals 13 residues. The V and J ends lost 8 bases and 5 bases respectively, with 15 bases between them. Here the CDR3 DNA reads TGTGCCAGCGGGCTCGGACCCCGGACTGAAGCTTTCTTT. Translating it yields CASGLGPRTEAFF.